Listed below are T cell receptor beta chains from one sample, sequenced in a study of blood T cell dynamics during melanoma immunotherapy. Assay: immunoSEQ multiplex PCR; the TCRdb copy retains only in-frame clones and omits some. The table includes 25,000 to 30,000 clones, approximately 83% detected once. Sequencing used blood, obtained from a patient treated with checkpoint blockade. These receptors originate from a human donor with melanoma. Each CDR3 is given with its conserved first and last residue. The order of the fields is clone size, D gene, J gene, V gene, CDR3 length, CDR3 DNA, CDR3 protein. D genes are given only for firm matches. The size entry is marked missing in some rows and otherwise reads once, few, many or a size class.

NA,TRBD1,TRBJ2-3,TRBV5-1,17,TGCGCCAGCAGCTCTCCCTCCCGGGACAGGAACACAGATACGCAGTATTTT,CASSSPSRDRNTDTQYF
NA,NA,TRBJ1-1,TRBV7-9,15,TGTGCCAGCAGCTTCCTCTCTCACGGCAACACTGAAGCTTTCTTT,CASSFLSHGNTEAFF
NA,NA,TRBJ2-7,TRBV5-4,16,TGTGCCAGCAGCTTGGGATTGAGGCAGGGAGGCTACGAGCAGTACTTC,CASSLGLRQGGYEQYF
NA,NA,TRBJ2-7,TRBV6-4,15,TGTGCCAGCAGTGCGGTAAGACAGGAAGGACCCGAGCAGTACTTC,CASSAVRQEGPEQYF
NA,NA,TRBJ1-4,TRBV10-1,18,TGCGCCAGCAGTGACCGGGGAAGTACTCCCCCTACTAATGAAAAACTGTTTTTT,CASSDRGSTPPTNEKLFF
once,NA,TRBJ2-2,TRBV7-8,13,TGTGCCAGCAGCTTGGTCAGAACCGGGGAGCTGTTTTTT,CASSLVRTGELFF
NA,TRBD1,TRBJ2-7,TRBV11-2,13,TGTGCCAGCAGCCCACGGACAGGGAGCGAGCAGTACTTC,CASSPRTGSEQYF
NA,NA,TRBJ2-1,TRBV2,15,NA,CASILASGRLDEQFF
NA,TRBD2,TRBJ2-5,TRBV5-1,16,TGCGCCAGCAGCCCTACTAGCGGGGGGGCCGGTGAGACCCAGTACTTC,CASSPTSGGAGETQYF
NA,TRBD1,TRBJ2-7,TRBV11-3,13,TGTGCCAGCAGCCGGGACAGGGATACCGAGCAGTACTTC,CASSRDRDTEQYF
NA,NA,TRBJ1-1,TRBV6-1,13,TGTGCCAGCAGTGAACAAGTGAACACTGAAGCTTTCTTT,CASSEQVNTEAFF
NA,TRBD2,TRBJ2-3,TRBV9,21,TGTGCCAGCAGCGGTAGGGTCCTAACCGGGACTAGCGGGAGTTCTTCAGATACGCAGTATTTT,CASSGRVLTGTSGSSSDTQYF
few,TRBD1,TRBJ2-1,TRBV19,15,TGTGCCAGTAGTCCCGGACAGGGGGCGTGGGATGAGCAGTTCTTC,CASSPGQGAWDEQFF
NA,NA,TRBJ2-1,TRBV5-1,14,TGCGCCAGCAGCTTCAGAACAGGGAGCGATGAGCAGTTCTTC,CASSFRTGSDEQFF
NA,NA,TRBJ2-5,TRBV7-9,14,TGTGCCAGCAGCTTGTATCAGCGGGAAGAGACCCAGTACTTC,CASSLYQREETQYF
NA,TRBD2,TRBJ2-7,TRBV5-1,16,TGCGCCAGCAGCTCCCCGTTGGGAGGGAGCTCCTACGAGCAGTACTTC,CASSSPLGGSSYEQYF
NA,NA,TRBJ1-1,TRBV18,14,TGTGCCAGCTCACCCGGACACGCGAACACTGAAGCTTTCTTT,CASSPGHANTEAFF
NA,TRBD2,TRBJ2-7,TRBV11-2,15,TGTGCCAGCCGTCGGTCCTTTAGCGGGGTACACGAGCAGTACTTC,CASRRSFSGVHEQYF
NA,NA,TRBJ1-5,TRBV27,13,TGTGCCAGCAGTTTATCGCGGAATCAGCCCCAGCATTTT,CASSLSRNQPQHF
NA,TRBD1,TRBJ1-2,TRBV2,14,TGTGCCAGCAGTCCACAGGGGGCTAACTATGGCTACACCTTC,CASSPQGANYGYTF
NA,TRBD1,TRBJ2-7,TRBV7-4,14,TGTGCCAGCAGCTTCGACAGGGGGGTCTGGGAGCAGTACTTC,CASSFDRGVWEQYF
NA,TRBD1,TRBJ2-1,TRBV5-8,15,TGTGCCAGCAGCTCGATACAACAGGGGGTCGTTGAGCAGTTCTTC,CASSSIQQGVVEQFF
NA,NA,TRBJ2-7,TRBV28,12,TGTGCCAGCAGTTTAAATCCGGCCGAGCAGTACTTC,CASSLNPAEQYF
NA,NA,TRBJ2-7,TRBV12-5,15,TGTGCTAGTGGTCCCTCTTCCGGGAGCTCCTACGAGCAGTACTTC,CASGPSSGSSYEQYF
NA,NA,TRBJ1-1,TRBV5-4,13,TGTGCCAGCAGCTTGACAGGGAACACTGAAGCTTTCTTT,CASSLTGNTEAFF
once,NA,TRBJ2-3,TRBV5-5,14,TGTGCCAGCAGCTTCGATCGGGGGCGAGATACGCAGTATTTT,CASSFDRGRDTQYF
NA,TRBD1,TRBJ2-3,TRBV9,15,TGTGCCAGCAGCGTGGCTTCAGGGGGTACCCCTTCGCAGTATTTT,CASSVASGGTPSQYF
NA,NA,TRBJ2-3,TRBV5-1,15,TGCGCCAGCAGCTTGGCGACCACAGACACAGATACGCAGTATTTT,CASSLATTDTDTQYF
NA,TRBD1,TRBJ2-7,TRBV10-3,13,TGTGCCATTTCAACAGGGGGCAGGGACGAGCAGTACTTC,CAISTGGRDEQYF
NA,NA,TRBJ2-7,TRBV27,13,TGTGCCAGCAGCCACCCGCTCACCTACGAGCAGTACTTC,CASSHPLTYEQYF
NA,NA,TRBJ1-2,TRBV4-1,13,TGCGCCAGCAGCCAAGCCCAGGGCTATGGCTACACCTTC,CASSQAQGYGYTF
NA,NA,TRBJ2-3,TRBV6-1,14,TGTGCCAGCAGTGGTATCGGGGTCGCAGATACGCAGTATTTT,CASSGIGVADTQYF
NA,NA,TRBJ2-3,TRBV4-1,14,TGCGCCAGCAGCCAAGATACTAGCACAGATACGCAGTATTTT,CASSQDTSTDTQYF
NA,NA,TRBJ1-5,TRBV15,13,TGTGCCACCAGCAGAGCCCCAGATCAGCCCCAGCATTTT,CATSRAPDQPQHF
NA,TRBD1,TRBJ2-2,TRBV30,15,TGTGCCTGGAGTGTATCAGGGGGTCACACCGGGGAGCTGTTTTTT,CAWSVSGGHTGELFF
NA,TRBD1,TRBJ1-5,TRBV6-1,16,TGTGCCAGCAGTGCCCCGGGACAGGGGGGCAATCAGCCCCAGCATTTT,CASSAPGQGGNQPQHF
NA,TRBD2,TRBJ2-5,TRBV5-1,16,TGCGCCAGCAGTTCCGGGACTAGCGGGGGAGTGGAGACCCAGTACTTC,CASSSGTSGGVETQYF
NA,NA,TRBJ2-2,TRBV7-9,14,TGTGCCAGCAGCTTAGACACGAACACCGGGGAGCTGTTTTTT,CASSLDTNTGELFF
NA,NA,TRBJ1-6,TRBV7-2,15,TGTGCCAGCAGCTTAGACCTCGGCGGGAATTCACCCCTCCACTTT,CASSLDLGGNSPLHF
few,NA,TRBJ2-7,TRBV28,14,TGTGCCAGCAGGGAGATTTGGAAGTCCTACGAGCAGTACTTC,CASREIWKSYEQYF
NA,NA,TRBJ1-2,TRBV5-4,14,TGTGCCAGCACCAACGGTGGGCAGGCCTATGGCTACACCTTC,CASTNGGQAYGYTF
NA,TRBD1,TRBJ1-5,TRBV28,15,TGTGCCAGCAGTTTCTCCGGACAGGGTAATCAGCCCCAGCATTTT,CASSFSGQGNQPQHF
NA,NA,TRBJ2-5,TRBV29-1,12,TGCAGCGTTGTTTATCAGAAGGAGACCCAGTACTTC,CSVVYQKETQYF
NA,NA,TRBJ2-5,TRBV29-1,11,TGCAGCGTTTTGGGTGGAGAGACCCAGTACTTC,CSVLGGETQYF
NA,TRBD2,TRBJ2-5,TRBV19,18,TGTGCCAGTAGTATAGGGCCCCCCACTAGCGGGAGAAAAGAGACCCAGTACTTC,CASSIGPPTSGRKETQYF
NA,NA,TRBJ2-7,TRBV6-6,12,TGTGCCAGCGGCTCAGGGTCCTACGAGCAGTACTTC,CASGSGSYEQYF
NA,NA,TRBJ2-1,TRBV7-6,15,TGTGCCAGCAGCCCCCTAACGAGCTCCTACAATGAGCAGTTCTTC,CASSPLTSSYNEQFF
NA,TRBD1,TRBJ1-2,TRBV28,12,TGTGCCAGCGACAGGGGGCGCCAGGGCTACACCTTC,CASDRGRQGYTF
NA,TRBD1,TRBJ2-7,TRBV5-1,15,TGCGCCAGCACCTTGGGAAGGGACAGGGACTACGAGCAGTACTTC,CASTLGRDRDYEQYF
NA,NA,TRBJ1-4,TRBV5-1,14,TGCGCCAGCAGCTTGGCGGCAGGGAATGAAAAACTGTTTTTT,CASSLAAGNEKLFF
once,TRBD2,TRBJ2-1,TRBV29-1,15,TGCAGCGGTGGTCTAGCGGGAGGTTCCTACAATGAGCAGTTCTTC,CSGGLAGGSYNEQFF
once,NA,TRBJ2-3,TRBV9,13,TGTGCCAGCAGCGCCCGGACTGCAGATACGCAGTATTTT,CASSARTADTQYF
NA,NA,TRBJ1-1,TRBV10-3,14,TGTGCCATCAGTGAGGTTAGGGGGAACACTGAAGCTTTCTTT,CAISEVRGNTEAFF
NA,NA,TRBJ2-2,TRBV29-1,14,TGCAGCGTTGAGCTGCGCGCCGAGGGTGTGGAGCTGTTTTTT,CSVELRAEGVELFF
NA,NA,TRBJ2-7,TRBV28,14,TGTGCCAGCAGTTCCCTCGGGAGCCTTTCCCAGCAGTACTTC,CASSSLGSLSQQYF
NA,TRBD2,TRBJ2-7,TRBV4-2,15,TGTGCCAGCAGCCAAGATGGCGGGGGGGCCTACGAGCAGTACTTC,CASSQDGGGAYEQYF
NA,NA,TRBJ1-1,TRBV4-3,12,TGCGCCAGCAGCCAAGGAATGGGGGAAGCTTTCTTT,CASSQGMGEAFF
NA,TRBD1,TRBJ1-5,TRBV19,18,TGTGCCAGTAGCCGGACAGGGGGACTCGCGGGGTCCTTTCAGCCCCAGCATTTT,CASSRTGGLAGSFQPQHF
NA,TRBD1,TRBJ2-7,TRBV29-1,14,TGCAGCGTTGAGGTTCAGGACAGGAGCTACGAGCAGTACTTC,CSVEVQDRSYEQYF
once,NA,TRBJ1-6,TRBV6-4,13,TGTGCCAGCAGTGAACTTATTAATTCGCCCCTCCACTTT,CASSELINSPLHF